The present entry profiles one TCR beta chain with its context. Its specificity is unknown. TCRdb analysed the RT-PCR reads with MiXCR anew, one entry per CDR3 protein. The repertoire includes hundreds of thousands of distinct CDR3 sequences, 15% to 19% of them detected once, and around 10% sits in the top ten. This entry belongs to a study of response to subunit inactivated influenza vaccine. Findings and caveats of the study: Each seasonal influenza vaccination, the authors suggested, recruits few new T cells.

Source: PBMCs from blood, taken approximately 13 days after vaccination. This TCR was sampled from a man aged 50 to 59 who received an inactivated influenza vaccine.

DNA of the CDR3: TGCGCCAGCAGCTGGGGACCTGGTAAGGAGCAGTTCTTC. Translating gives CASSWGPGKEQFF. The chain uses TRBV5-1 and TRBJ2-1; D may be TRBD1 or TRBD2 (5 bases each). Between the trimmed V and J ends, which lost 3 bases and 10 bases, there was a span of 14 bases. CDR1 is SGHRS and CDR2 is YFSETQ in the germline V gene. CDR3 length: 13 amino acids.